Listed below are T cell receptor beta chains from one sample, sequenced in a study of blood T cell repertoires in COVID-19. Sequencing used immunoSEQ multiplex PCR; TCRdb keeps in-frame clones, though not all of them. The sample holds hundreds of thousands of clones, around four fifths seen once. The specimen sequenced was peripheral blood. These receptors all come from a woman between 65 and 79 years old with acute or convalescent COVID-19. CDR3s include the opening cysteine and the closing phenylalanine or tryptophan. Fields, in order: V gene, J gene, D gene, clone size, CDR3 protein, CDR3 DNA. A D gene is named only where the DNA matches it firmly. The listing skips clone size in some rows; elsewhere it reads once, few, many or a size class.

V gene: TRBV7-9
J gene: TRBJ1-4
D gene: TRBD1
clone size: -
CDR3 protein: CASSLGDRGTNEKLFF
CDR3 DNA: TGTGCCAGCAGCTTAGGGGACAGGGGAACTAATGAAAAACTGTTTTTT

V gene: TRBV18
J gene: TRBJ1-1
D gene: TRBD1
clone size: -
CDR3 protein: CASSATNDRETAEAFF
CDR3 DNA: TGTGCCAGCTCAGCTACCAACGACAGGGAGACTGCTGAAGCTTTCTTT

V gene: TRBV2
J gene: TRBJ2-5
D gene: -
clone size: -
CDR3 protein: CASSVTTPQETQYF
CDR3 DNA: TGTGCCAGCAGTGTAACTACGCCCCAAGAGACCCAGTACTTC

V gene: TRBV19
J gene: TRBJ2-1
D gene: -
clone size: -
CDR3 protein: CASSGVRLYNEQFF
CDR3 DNA: TGTGCCAGTTCGGGGGTCCGTCTCTACAATGAGCAGTTCTTC

V gene: TRBV25-1
J gene: TRBJ1-1
D gene: TRBD1
clone size: once
CDR3 protein: CASSGGTVTEAFF
CDR3 DNA: TGTGCCAGCAGTGGAGGGACAGTGACTGAAGCTTTCTTT

V gene: TRBV19
J gene: TRBJ1-5
D gene: TRBD1
clone size: -
CDR3 protein: CASSAGTGGNQPQHF
CDR3 DNA: TGTGCCAGTAGTGCCGGGACAGGGGGCAATCAGCCCCAGCATTTT

V gene: TRBV3-1/TRBV3-2
J gene: TRBJ1-1
D gene: -
clone size: -
CDR3 protein: CASSQGGGYTEAFF
CDR3 DNA: TGTGCCAGCAGCCAAGGGGGAGGGTACACTGAAGCTTTCTTT

V gene: TRBV6-2/TRBV6-3
J gene: TRBJ1-6
D gene: -
clone size: -
CDR3 protein: CASSPGTYNSPLHF
CDR3 DNA: TGTGCCAGCAGTCCCGGGACCTATAATTCACCCCTCCACTTT

V gene: TRBV7-9
J gene: TRBJ2-4
D gene: -
clone size: -
CDR3 protein: CASSPPNFIQYF
CDR3 DNA: TGTGCCAGCAGCCCCCCTAATTTTATTCAGTACTTC

V gene: TRBV19
J gene: TRBJ1-6
D gene: TRBD1
clone size: -
CDR3 protein: CASSFLPGQGSPLHF
CDR3 DNA: TGTGCCAGTAGTTTCCTACCGGGACAGGGTTCACCCCTCCACTTT

V gene: TRBV28
J gene: TRBJ1-4
D gene: TRBD1
clone size: once
CDR3 protein: CASRTGGEKLFF
CDR3 DNA: TGTGCCAGCCGGACAGGGGGTGAAAAACTGTTTTTT

V gene: TRBV29-1
J gene: TRBJ1-4
D gene: -
clone size: -
CDR3 protein: CSVRKYGRHNEKLFF
CDR3 DNA: TGCAGCGTTAGGAAGTACGGCAGACATAATGAAAAACTGTTTTTT

V gene: TRBV6-2/TRBV6-3
J gene: TRBJ2-7
D gene: -
clone size: -
CDR3 protein: CASSYSFSFGPEGTTYEQYF
CDR3 DNA: TGTGCCAGCAGTTACTCGTTTTCATTCGGTCCAGAGGGTACGACCTACGAGCAGTACTTC

V gene: TRBV7-9
J gene: TRBJ2-1
D gene: TRBD1
clone size: -
CDR3 protein: CASSLRQGNEQFF
CDR3 DNA: TGTGCCAGCAGCTTACGACAGGGCAATGAGCAGTTCTTC

V gene: TRBV3-1/TRBV3-2
J gene: TRBJ1-1
D gene: -
clone size: -
CDR3 protein: CASSQLPGEAFF
CDR3 DNA: TGTGCCAGCAGCCAACTCCCAGGGGAAGCTTTCTTT

V gene: TRBV9
J gene: TRBJ1-2
D gene: TRBD1
clone size: -
CDR3 protein: CASSVEGGASGYTF
CDR3 DNA: TGTGCCAGCAGCGTAGAAGGGGGCGCATCCGGCTACACCTTC

V gene: TRBV9
J gene: TRBJ1-1
D gene: -
clone size: -
CDR3 protein: CASSVGGWGTEAFF
CDR3 DNA: TGTGCCAGCAGCGTAGGAGGGTGGGGCACTGAAGCTTTCTTT

V gene: TRBV6-2/TRBV6-3
J gene: TRBJ1-1
D gene: -
clone size: -
CDR3 protein: CASSRLPDLDAEAFF
CDR3 DNA: TGTGCCAGCAGTCGACTACCGGATTTAGACGCTGAAGCTTTCTTT

V gene: TRBV9
J gene: TRBJ1-3
D gene: -
clone size: -
CDR3 protein: CASSVGGASGNTIYF
CDR3 DNA: TGTGCCAGCAGCGTAGGGGGCGCCTCTGGAAACACCATATATTTT

V gene: TRBV5-6
J gene: TRBJ2-3
D gene: TRBD2
clone size: -
CDR3 protein: CASSYLAGGFTDTQYF
CDR3 DNA: TGTGCCAGCAGCTACCTAGCGGGGGGCTTCACAGATACGCAGTATTTT

V gene: TRBV6-1
J gene: TRBJ1-4
D gene: TRBD1
clone size: -
CDR3 protein: CASSEQGGNEKLFF
CDR3 DNA: TGTGCCAGCAGTGAACAGGGGGGTAATGAAAAACTGTTTTTT

V gene: TRBV19
J gene: TRBJ1-4
D gene: TRBD1
clone size: many
CDR3 protein: CASSILGTGIDRLFF
CDR3 DNA: TGTGCCAGTAGTATATTGGGGACAGGGATAGATCGGCTGTTTTTT

V gene: TRBV6-6
J gene: TRBJ2-7
D gene: -
clone size: -
CDR3 protein: CASSRGKEQYF
CDR3 DNA: TGTGCCAGCAGCCGGGGAAAGGAGCAGTACTTC

V gene: TRBV11-1
J gene: TRBJ1-1
D gene: -
clone size: few
CDR3 protein: CASSLGAGIMNTEAFF
CDR3 DNA: TGTGCCAGCAGCTTAGGTGCAGGAATCATGAACACTGAAGCTTTCTTT

V gene: TRBV24-1
J gene: TRBJ1-2
D gene: -
clone size: -
CDR3 protein: CATSDPRVLGGYTF
CDR3 DNA: TGTGCCACCAGTGATCCCAGGGTGCTAGGGGGCTACACCTTC

V gene: TRBV6-2/TRBV6-3
J gene: TRBJ1-1
D gene: -
clone size: -
CDR3 protein: CASSHNQGRRNTEAFF
CDR3 DNA: TGTGCCAGCAGCCACAACCAGGGGCGACGGAACACTGAAGCTTTCTTT

V gene: TRBV4-2
J gene: TRBJ1-4
D gene: TRBD1
clone size: -
CDR3 protein: CASSQTDRGWEKLFF
CDR3 DNA: TGTGCCAGCAGCCAGACAGACAGGGGGTGGGAAAAACTGTTTTTT